This T cell receptor beta chain was documented in a study of CD8+ T cells in alopecia areata. The treatment: oral pan-JAK inhibitor, 5-10 mg twice daily. The sequencing template was cDNA reverse transcribed from extracted RNA. Sequencing was performed with immunoSEQ multiplex PCR; in TCRdb, only in-frame clones are kept and a portion is missing. The data show around 270,000 clones, roughly 60% seen once. On this clone itself: Its antigen remains unidentified.

Germline V CDR1 and CDR2: SGHRS, YFSETQ. V dropped 4 bases and J dropped 4; count of bases not matched to a gene: 8. CDR3 length: 15 amino acids. Study findings and constraints: Tofacitinib delivered significant drops in scalp clonality and in expanded CD8+ clones among the top 100.

V is TRBV5-1 and J is TRBJ1-5; 7 bases are shared with TRBD1. This TCR was recovered from a human donor with alopecia areata. Sequencing used CD4+ T cells sorted from blood, obtained at week 24, from a patient treated with tofacitinib. For the CDR3, the DNA is TGCGCCAGCAGCCCCGCCGGACAGGCGAATCAGCCCCAGCATTTT. The encoded protein is CASSPAGQANQPQHF.